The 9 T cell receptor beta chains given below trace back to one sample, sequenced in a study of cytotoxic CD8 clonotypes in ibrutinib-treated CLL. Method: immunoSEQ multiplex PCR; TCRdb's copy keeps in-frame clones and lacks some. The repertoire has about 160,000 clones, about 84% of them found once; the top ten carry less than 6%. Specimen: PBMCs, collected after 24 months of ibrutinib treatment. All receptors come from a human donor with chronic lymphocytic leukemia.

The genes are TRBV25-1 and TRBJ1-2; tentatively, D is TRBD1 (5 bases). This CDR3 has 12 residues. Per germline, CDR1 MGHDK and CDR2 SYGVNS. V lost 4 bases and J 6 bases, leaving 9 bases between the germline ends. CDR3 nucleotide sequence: TGTGCCAGCAGTGGGGACGTCCATGGCTACACCTTC. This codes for CASSGDVHGYTF.

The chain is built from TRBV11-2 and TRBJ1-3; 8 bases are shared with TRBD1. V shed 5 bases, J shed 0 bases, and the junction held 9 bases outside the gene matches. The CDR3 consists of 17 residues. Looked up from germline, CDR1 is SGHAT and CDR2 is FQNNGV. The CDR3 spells CASSARQGFSSGNTIYF. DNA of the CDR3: TGTGCCAGCAGCGCCCGACAGGGGTTTAGCTCTGGAAACACCATATATTTT.

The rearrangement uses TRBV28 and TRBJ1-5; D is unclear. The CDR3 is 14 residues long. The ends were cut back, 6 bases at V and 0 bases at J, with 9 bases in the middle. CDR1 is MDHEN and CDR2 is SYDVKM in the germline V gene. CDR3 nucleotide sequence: TGTGCCAGCAGCCCGACTCGTAGCAATCAGCCCCAGCATTTT. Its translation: CASSPTRSNQPQHF.

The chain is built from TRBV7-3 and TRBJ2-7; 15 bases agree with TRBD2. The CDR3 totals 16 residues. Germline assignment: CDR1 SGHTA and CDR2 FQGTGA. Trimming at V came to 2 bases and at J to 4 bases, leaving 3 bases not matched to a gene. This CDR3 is CASSLGGTSGRYEQYF. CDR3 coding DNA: TGTGCCAGCAGCTTAGGTGGGACTAGCGGGAGGTACGAGCAGTACTTC.

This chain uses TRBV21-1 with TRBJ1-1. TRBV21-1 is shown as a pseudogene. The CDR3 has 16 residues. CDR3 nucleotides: TGTGCCAGCAGCCCCGGGGGGGAGGGAGTTGACACTGAAGCTTTCTTT. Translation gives CASSPGGEGVDTEAFF.

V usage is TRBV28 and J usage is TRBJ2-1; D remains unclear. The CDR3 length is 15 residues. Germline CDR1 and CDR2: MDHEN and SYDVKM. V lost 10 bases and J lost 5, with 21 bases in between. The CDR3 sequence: CATSIPAAGDNEQFF. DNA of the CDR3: TGTGCCACCTCGATACCCGCCGCCGGCGACAATGAGCAGTTCTTC.

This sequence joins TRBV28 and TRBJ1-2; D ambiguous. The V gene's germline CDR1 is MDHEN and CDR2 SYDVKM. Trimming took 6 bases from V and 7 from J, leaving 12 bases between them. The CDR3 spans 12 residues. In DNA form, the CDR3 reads TGTGCCAGCAGGAGGCAAGACCTTGGCTACACCTTC. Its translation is CASRRQDLGYTF.

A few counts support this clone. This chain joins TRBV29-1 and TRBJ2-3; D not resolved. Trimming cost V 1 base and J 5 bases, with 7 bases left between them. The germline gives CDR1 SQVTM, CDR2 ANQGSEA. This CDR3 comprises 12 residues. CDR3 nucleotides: TGCAGCGTTGAAGGGGGTGTAGATACGCAGTATTTT. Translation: CSVEGGVDTQYF.

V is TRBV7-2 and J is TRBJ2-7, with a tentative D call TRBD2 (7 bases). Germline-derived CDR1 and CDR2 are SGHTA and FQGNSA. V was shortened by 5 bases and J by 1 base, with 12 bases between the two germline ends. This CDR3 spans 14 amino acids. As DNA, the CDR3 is TGTGCCAGCAGCATAGGGGGGGAATCCTACGAGCAGTACTTC. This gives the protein CASSIGGESYEQYF.